Below, one TCR beta chain is given with its context. It was autoimmune disease history or systemic immunosuppression that excluded patients. Measured with immunoSEQ multiplex PCR; TCRdb has only the in-frame clones, and not every one. The sample holds 60,000 or so clones, 86% seen once. The data are from a study of OX40 agonist ivuxolimab in advanced cancers. The wider study: Dose-escalation patients were diagnosed with hepatocellular carcinoma, melanoma, renal cell cancer or head and neck cancer. Past anti-PD-1, anti-PD-L1 or anti-CTLA-4 therapy was accepted, and 40% had received some. Partial response was recorded in three patients: one hepatocellular carcinoma and two cutaneous melanoma cases.

The ends lost 3 bases at V and 4 bases at J; junction bases unmatched: 8. Germline V gene data show CDR1 as SGHAT and CDR2 as FQNNGV. The CDR3 runs 15 residues. V and J are TRBV11-2 and TRBJ1-1; 7 bases line up with TRBD1. This specimen was CD4+ or CD8+ T cells sorted from blood, taken in a trial of the OX40 agonist ivuxolimab. The receptor comes from an adult with an advanced solid tumor such as melanoma, head and neck, liver or kidney cancer. The DNA of the CDR3 is TGTGCCAGCAGCTTTCGGTTGGGGGACAGCACTGAAGCTTTCTTT. Protein product: CASSFRLGDSTEAFF.